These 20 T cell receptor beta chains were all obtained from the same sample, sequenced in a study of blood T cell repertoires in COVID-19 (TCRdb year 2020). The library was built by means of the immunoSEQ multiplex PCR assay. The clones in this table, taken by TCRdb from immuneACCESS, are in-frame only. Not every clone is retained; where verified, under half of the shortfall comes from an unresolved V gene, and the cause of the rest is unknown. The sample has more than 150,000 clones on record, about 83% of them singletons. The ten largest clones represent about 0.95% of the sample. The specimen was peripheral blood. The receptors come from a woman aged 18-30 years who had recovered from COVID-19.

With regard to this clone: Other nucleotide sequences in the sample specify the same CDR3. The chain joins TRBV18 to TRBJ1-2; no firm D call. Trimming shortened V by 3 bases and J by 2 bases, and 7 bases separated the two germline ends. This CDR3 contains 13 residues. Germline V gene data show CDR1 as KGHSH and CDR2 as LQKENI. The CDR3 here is CASSPDSNYGYTF. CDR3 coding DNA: TGTGCCAGCTCACCGGACTCGAACTATGGCTACACCTTC.

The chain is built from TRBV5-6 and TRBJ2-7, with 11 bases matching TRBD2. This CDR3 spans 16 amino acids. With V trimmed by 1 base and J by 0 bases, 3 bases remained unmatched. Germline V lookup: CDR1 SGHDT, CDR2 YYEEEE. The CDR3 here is CASSLSSGGSSYEQYF. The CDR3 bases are TGTGCCAGCAGCTTGTCTAGCGGGGGGAGCTCCTACGAGCAGTACTTC.

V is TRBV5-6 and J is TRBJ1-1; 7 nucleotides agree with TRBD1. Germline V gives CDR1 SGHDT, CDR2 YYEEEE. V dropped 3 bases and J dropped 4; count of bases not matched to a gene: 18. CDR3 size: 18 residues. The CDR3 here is CASSYSGQPILKGTEAFF. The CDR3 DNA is TGTGCCAGCAGCTATTCGGGACAGCCGATTCTGAAGGGCACTGAAGCTTTCTTT. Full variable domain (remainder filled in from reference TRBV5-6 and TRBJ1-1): DAGVTQSPTHLIKTRGQQVTLRCSPKSGHDTVSWYQQALGQGPQFIFQYYEEEERQRGNFPDRFSGHQFPNYSSELNVNALLLGDSALYLCASSYSGQPILKGTEAFFGQGTRLTVV.

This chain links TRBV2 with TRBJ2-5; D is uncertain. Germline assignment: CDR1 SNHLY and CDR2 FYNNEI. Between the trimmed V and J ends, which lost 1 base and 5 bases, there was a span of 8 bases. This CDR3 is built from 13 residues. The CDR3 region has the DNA TGTGCCAGCAGTGAAGAAGCGTTGGAGACCCAGTACTTC. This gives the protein CASSEEALETQYF.

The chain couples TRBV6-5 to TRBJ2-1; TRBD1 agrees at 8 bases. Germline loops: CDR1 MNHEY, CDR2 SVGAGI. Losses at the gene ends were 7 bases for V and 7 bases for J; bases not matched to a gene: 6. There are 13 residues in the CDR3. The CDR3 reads CASTAGGWNEQFF. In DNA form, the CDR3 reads TGTGCCAGCACGGCAGGGGGCTGGAATGAGCAGTTCTTC.

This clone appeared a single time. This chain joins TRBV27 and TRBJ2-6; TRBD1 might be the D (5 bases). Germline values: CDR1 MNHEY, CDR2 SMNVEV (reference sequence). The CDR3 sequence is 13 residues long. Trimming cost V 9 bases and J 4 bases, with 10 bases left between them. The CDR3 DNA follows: TGTGCCAGTAGGGGTTCCGGGGCCAACGTCCTGACTTTC. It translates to CASRGSGANVLTF.

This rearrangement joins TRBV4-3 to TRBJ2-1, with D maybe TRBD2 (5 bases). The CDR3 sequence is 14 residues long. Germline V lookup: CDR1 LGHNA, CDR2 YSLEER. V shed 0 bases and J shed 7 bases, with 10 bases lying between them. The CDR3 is CASSQDGRANEQFF. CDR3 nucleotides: TGCGCCAGCAGCCAAGACGGGCGGGCTAATGAGCAGTTCTTC.

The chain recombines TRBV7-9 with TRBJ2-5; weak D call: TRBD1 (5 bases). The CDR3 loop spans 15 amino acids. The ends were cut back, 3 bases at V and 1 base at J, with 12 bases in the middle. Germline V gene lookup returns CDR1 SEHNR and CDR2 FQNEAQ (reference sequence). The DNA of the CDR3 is TGTGCCAGCAGCTTCGGTCTGGGGCTCCAAGAGACCCAGTACTTC. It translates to CASSFGLGLQETQYF.

The CDR3 loop reads CARSQGQSTVADGYTF. DNA of the CDR3: TGTGCCAGAAGCCAGGGACAGTCTACCGTGGCTGATGGCTACACCTTC. The V call is TRBV5-3, the J call TRBJ1-2, with TRBD1 identical over 7 bases. TRBV5-3 belongs to the ORF category, with a function that is uncertain. This CDR3 region has 16 residues. J lost 6 bases, V lost 4 bases, and 15 bases had no gene match.

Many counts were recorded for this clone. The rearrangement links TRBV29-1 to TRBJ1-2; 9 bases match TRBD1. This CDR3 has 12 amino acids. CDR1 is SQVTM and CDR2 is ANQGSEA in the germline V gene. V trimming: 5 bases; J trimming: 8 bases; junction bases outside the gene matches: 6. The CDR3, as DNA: TGCAGCGTTCAACAGGGGGCGCTGGGCTACACCTTC. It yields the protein CSVQQGALGYTF. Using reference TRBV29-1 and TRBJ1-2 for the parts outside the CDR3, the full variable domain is SAVISQKPSRDICQRGTSLTIQCQVDSQVTMMFWYRQQPGQSLTLIATANQGSEATYESGFVIDKFPISRPNLTFSTLTVSNMSPEDSSIYLCSVQQGALGYTFGSGTRLTVV.

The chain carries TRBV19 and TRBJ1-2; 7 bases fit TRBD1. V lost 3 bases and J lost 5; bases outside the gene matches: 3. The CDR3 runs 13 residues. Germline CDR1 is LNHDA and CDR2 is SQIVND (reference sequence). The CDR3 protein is CASSMGQTYGYTF. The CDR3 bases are TGTGCCAGTAGTATGGGACAGACTTATGGCTACACCTTC.

The CDR3 loop reads CASSTLEPTDTQYF. Written as DNA, the CDR3 is TGTGCCAGCAGCACACTAGAGCCTACAGATACGCAGTATTTT. The chain has TRBV7-9 and TRBJ2-3, with D possibly matching TRBD2 (5 bases). The germline V gene encodes CDR1 SEHNR and CDR2 FQNEAQ (reference sequence). The CDR3 consists of 14 residues. Trimming left V 5 bases short and J 3 bases short, with 12 bases between. The full variable domain, with the rest looked up from reference TRBV7-9 and TRBJ2-3, is DTGVSQNPRHKITKRGQNVTFRCDPISEHNRLYWYRQTLGQGPEFLTYFQNEAQLEKSRLLSDRFSAERPKGSFSTLEIQRTEQGDSAMYLCASSTLEPTDTQYFGPGTRLTVL.

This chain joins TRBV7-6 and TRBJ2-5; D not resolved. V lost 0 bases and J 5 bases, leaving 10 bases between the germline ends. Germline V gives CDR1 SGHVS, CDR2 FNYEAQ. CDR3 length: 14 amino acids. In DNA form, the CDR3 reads TGTGCCAGCAGCTTAGCGCGTGGTCCCGAGACCCAGTACTTC. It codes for CASSLARGPETQYF.

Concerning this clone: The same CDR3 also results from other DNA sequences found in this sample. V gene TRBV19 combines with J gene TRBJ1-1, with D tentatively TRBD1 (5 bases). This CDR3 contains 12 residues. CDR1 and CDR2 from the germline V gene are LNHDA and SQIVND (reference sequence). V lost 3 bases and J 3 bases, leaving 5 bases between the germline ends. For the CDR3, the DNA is TGTGCCAGTAGTATCAGGGACACTGAAGCTTTCTTT. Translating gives CASSIRDTEAFF.

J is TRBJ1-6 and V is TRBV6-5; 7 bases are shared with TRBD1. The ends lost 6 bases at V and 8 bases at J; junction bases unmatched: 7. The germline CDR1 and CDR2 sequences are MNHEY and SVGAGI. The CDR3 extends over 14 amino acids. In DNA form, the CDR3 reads TGTGCCAGCAGGTCGGGACAGACCTATTCACCCCTCCACTTT. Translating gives CASRSGQTYSPLHF.

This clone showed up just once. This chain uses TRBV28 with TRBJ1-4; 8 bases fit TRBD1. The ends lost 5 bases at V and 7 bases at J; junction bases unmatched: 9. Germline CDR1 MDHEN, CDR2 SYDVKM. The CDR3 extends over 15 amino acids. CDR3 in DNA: TGTGCCAGCAGTCCCTCCGACAGGGGAGGTGAAAAACTGTTTTTT. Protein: CASSPSDRGGEKLFF. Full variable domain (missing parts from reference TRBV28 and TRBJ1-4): DVKVTQSSRYLVKRTGEKVFLECVQDMDHENMFWYRQDPGLGLRLIYFSYDVKMKEKGDIPEGYSVSREKKERFSLILESASTNQTSMYLCASSPSDRGGEKLFFGSGTQLSVL.

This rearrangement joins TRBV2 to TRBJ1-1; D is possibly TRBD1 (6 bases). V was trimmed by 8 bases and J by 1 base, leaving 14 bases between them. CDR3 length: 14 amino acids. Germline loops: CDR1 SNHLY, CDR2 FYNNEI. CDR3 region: CASWPGHWNTEAFF. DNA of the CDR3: TGTGCCAGCTGGCCGGGACATTGGAACACTGAAGCTTTCTTT.

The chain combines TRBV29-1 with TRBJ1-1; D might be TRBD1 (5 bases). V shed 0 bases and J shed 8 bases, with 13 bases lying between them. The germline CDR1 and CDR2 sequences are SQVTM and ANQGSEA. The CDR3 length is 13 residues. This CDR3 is CSVEDQGEPEAFF. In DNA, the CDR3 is TGCAGCGTTGAAGATCAAGGGGAACCGGAAGCTTTCTTT.

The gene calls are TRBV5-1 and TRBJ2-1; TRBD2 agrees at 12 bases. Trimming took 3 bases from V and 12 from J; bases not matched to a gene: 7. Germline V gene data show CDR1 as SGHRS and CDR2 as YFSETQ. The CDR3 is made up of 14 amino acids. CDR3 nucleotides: TGCGCCAGCAGCTCGAGGACTAGCGGGAATCGGCAGTTCTTC. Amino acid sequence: CASSSRTSGNRQFF.

This chain's CDR3 is CASSFAGRPNEKLFF. DNA of the CDR3: TGTGCCAGCAGCTTCGCGGGGCGACCTAATGAAAAACTGTTTTTT. The chain recombines TRBV7-6 with TRBJ1-4; possible D gene TRBD1, 5 bases. V dropped 3 bases and J dropped 3 bases, with 11 bases sitting between them. CDR1 is SGHVS, CDR2 FNYEAQ, per germline. This CDR3 spans 15 amino acids.